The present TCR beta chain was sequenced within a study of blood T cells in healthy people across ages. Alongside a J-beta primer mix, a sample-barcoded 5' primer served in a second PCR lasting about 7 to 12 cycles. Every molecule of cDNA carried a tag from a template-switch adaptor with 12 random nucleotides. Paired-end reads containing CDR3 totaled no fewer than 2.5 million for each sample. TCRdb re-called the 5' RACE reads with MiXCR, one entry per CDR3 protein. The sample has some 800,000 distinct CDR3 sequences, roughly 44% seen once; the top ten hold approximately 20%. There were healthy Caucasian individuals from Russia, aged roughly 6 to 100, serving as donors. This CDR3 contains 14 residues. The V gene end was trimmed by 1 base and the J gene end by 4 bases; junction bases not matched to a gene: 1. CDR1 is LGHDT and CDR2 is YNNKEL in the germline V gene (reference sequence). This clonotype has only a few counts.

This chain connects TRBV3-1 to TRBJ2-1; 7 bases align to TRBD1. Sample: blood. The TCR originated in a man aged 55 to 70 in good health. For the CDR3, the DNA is TGTGCCAGCAGCCAAGGGGACAGATACAATGAGCAGTTCTTC. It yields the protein CASSQGDRYNEQFF.